This TCR beta chain comes out of a study of blood T cell repertoires in COVID-19. In the study overall: The United States, Italy and Spain provided the acute and convalescent COVID-19 samples.

V shed 3 bases, J shed 4 bases, and the junction held 6 bases outside the gene matches. Germline V gene sequence: CDR1 MNHEY, CDR2 SMNVEV (reference sequence). The CDR3 runs to 15 residues. As originally analysed: For nucleated cells, counts were estimated from reference gene primer amplification. Repertoires were generated with immunoSEQ multiplex PCR, while TCRdb's copy carries only in-frame clones and drops some. V and J calls and clone size follow that table, whereas D and trimming were derived from the DNA. The sample lists about 23,000 clones; under 95% were seen once. The sequence was collected from a woman aged 45-65 years with active COVID-19. The J gene is TRBJ2-1, the V gene TRBV27; 7 bases are shared with TRBD1. The specimen was peripheral blood. DNA of the CDR3: TGTGCCAGCAGTTTTCGACAGGGTGTTTACAATGAGCAGTTCTTC. Translating it yields CASSFRQGVYNEQFF.